What follows are 14 T cell receptor beta chains derived from one specimen sequenced in a study of CXCR3-negative and CXCR3-positive naive CD8 T cells. UMI-tagged TRB cDNA libraries were built via 5' RACE. TCRdb reprocessed the 5' RACE reads and reports one entry per CDR3 protein, with no DNA. Its listing shows tens of thousands of distinct CDR3 sequences. Sequenced: naive CXCR3- CD8+ T cells from blood. Subset defined: CD45RO-CCR7+CD27+CD95- naive CD8+ T cells lacking CXCR3 (TNR3-). The receptors were sampled from a human donor in good health. Some clones in this sample may be carry-over from other donors' samples.

The chain couples TRBV20-1 to TRBJ2-7. The CDR3 totals 13 residues. Germline V gene lookup returns CDR1 DFQATT and CDR2 SNEGSKA (reference sequence). This chain's CDR3 is CSAREVQVYEQYF.

The CDR3 loop is CASSFGTASYNEQFF. This chain uses TRBV7-9 with TRBJ2-1; the D gene TCRdb calls, TRBD1, cannot be checked with no DNA. Germline V CDR1 and CDR2: SEHNR, FQNEAQ (reference sequence). This CDR3 comprises 15 residues.

The chain uses TRBV12-3 or TRBV12-4 and TRBJ1-1; TCRdb names TRBD1, which stays unverified in the absence of DNA. The CDR3 covers 15 residues. The CDR3: CASSLSGTGNTEAFF.

The rearrangement uses TRBV6-5 and TRBJ1-2; TCRdb names TRBD1, which stays unverified in the absence of DNA. Germline lookup yields CDR1 MNHEY and CDR2 SVGAGI. The CDR3 spans 13 residues. CDR3 in amino acids: CASRAGSNYGYTF.

The genes are TRBV30 and TRBJ2-7; TCRdb names TRBD1, which stays unverified in the absence of DNA. Germline loops: CDR1 GTSNPN, CDR2 SVGIG (reference sequence). This CDR3 region has 14 residues. The CDR3 reads CAWTITGTGDEQYF. Together with reference TRBV30 and TRBJ2-7, the CDR3 gives the full variable domain: SQTIHQWPATLVQPVGSPLSLECTVEGTSNPNLYWYRQAAGRGLQLLFYSVGIGQISSEVPQNLSASRPQDRQFILSSKKLLLSDSGFYLCAWTITGTGDEQYFGPGTRLTVT.

The chain has TRBV19 and TRBJ2-1; TCRdb names TRBD1, which stays unverified in the absence of DNA. This CDR3 region has 14 residues. Germline CDR1 is LNHDA and CDR2 is SQIVND (reference sequence). CDR3 amino acids: CASSPSVPNNEQFF.

The gene calls are TRBV5-1 and TRBJ2-3; as DNA is missing, the TRBD1 call by TCRdb cannot be tested. CDR3 size: 15 residues. CDR1 is SGHRS and CDR2 is YFSETQ in the germline V gene. CDR3 sequence reads: CASSLRTEATDTQYF.

The V call is TRBV6-5, the J call TRBJ1-2. Germline CDR1 MNHEY, CDR2 SVGAGI. This CDR3 comprises 15 residues. This chain's CDR3 is CASSYAPEGTDGYTF.

This chain joins TRBV19 and TRBJ1-1. CDR1 is LNHDA, CDR2 SQIVND, per germline (reference sequence). The CDR3 consists of 15 residues. CDR3: CASSIGYSENTEAFF.

The V call is TRBV7-6, the J call TRBJ2-2; TCRdb names TRBD1, which stays unverified in the absence of DNA. Germline CDR1 SGHVS, CDR2 FNYEAQ. This CDR3 is 15 amino acids long. The CDR3 protein is CASSLGTGTTGELFF.

This sequence joins TRBV21-1 and TRBJ2-5. TRBV21-1 is recorded as a pseudogene. The CDR3 sequence is 14 residues long. This chain's CDR3 is CASSKDWARGTQYF.

The genes are TRBV7-9 and TRBJ2-5; lacking DNA, the TRBD1 call made by TCRdb goes unchecked. The germline gives CDR1 SEHNR, CDR2 FQNEAQ (reference sequence). CDR3 length: 18 residues. The CDR3 sequence is CASSPPQSVWIFQETQYF.

This rearrangement joins TRBV11-1 to TRBJ1-1. In germline, CDR1 is SGHAT, CDR2 FQDESV (reference sequence). The CDR3 is 17 residues long. The CDR3 sequence is CASSLSVGSHWDTEAFF.

The genes are TRBV27 and TRBJ1-2. Germline assignment: CDR1 MNHEY and CDR2 SMNVEV (reference sequence). The CDR3 covers 13 residues. The CDR3 loop is CASSLIGPYGYTF.